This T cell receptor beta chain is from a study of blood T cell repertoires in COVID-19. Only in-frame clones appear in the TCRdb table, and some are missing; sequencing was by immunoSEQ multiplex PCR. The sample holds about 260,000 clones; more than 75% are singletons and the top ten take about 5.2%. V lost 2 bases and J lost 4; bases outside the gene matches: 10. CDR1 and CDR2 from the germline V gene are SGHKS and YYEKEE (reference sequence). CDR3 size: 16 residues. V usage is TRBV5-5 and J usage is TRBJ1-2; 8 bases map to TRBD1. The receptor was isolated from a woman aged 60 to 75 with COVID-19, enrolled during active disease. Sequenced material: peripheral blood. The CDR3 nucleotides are TGTGCCAGCAGCTTATGGGGGGACAGGCGCTTCTATGGCTACACCTTC. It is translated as CASSLWGDRRFYGYTF.